This paragraph reports one T cell receptor beta chain. This entry belongs to a study of blood T cell repertoires in COVID-19. Study background: Samples came from the United States, Italy and Spain, spanning acute and convalescent COVID-19. Sources were T cells, B-cell-depleted T cells, or PBMCs; the material itself was cDNA or gDNA.

In the source study's methods: Counts of nucleated cells, estimated from reference gene primer amplification, were obtained. Clones were read by immunoSEQ multiplex PCR, and TCRdb kept only the in-frame ones, dropping some. D and trimming were read from the DNA, whereas the V and J calls and clone size are those reported in that table. The sample lists around 190,000 clones, about 84% occurring once. The sample was peripheral blood. The receptor comes from a human donor in a cohort sampled during active COVID-19.

For the CDR3, the DNA is TGTGCCAGCAGCTTAGTAGGAGGGGGGGTTTACACTGAAGCTTTCTTT. Protein: CASSLVGGGVYTEAFF. The chain uses TRBV13 and TRBJ1-1; TRBD1 might be the D (6 bases). Germline loops: CDR1 PRHDT, CDR2 FYEKMQ (reference sequence). The V end lost 1 base, the J end lost 3 bases, and 15 bases lay between the germline ends. This CDR3 contains 16 residues.